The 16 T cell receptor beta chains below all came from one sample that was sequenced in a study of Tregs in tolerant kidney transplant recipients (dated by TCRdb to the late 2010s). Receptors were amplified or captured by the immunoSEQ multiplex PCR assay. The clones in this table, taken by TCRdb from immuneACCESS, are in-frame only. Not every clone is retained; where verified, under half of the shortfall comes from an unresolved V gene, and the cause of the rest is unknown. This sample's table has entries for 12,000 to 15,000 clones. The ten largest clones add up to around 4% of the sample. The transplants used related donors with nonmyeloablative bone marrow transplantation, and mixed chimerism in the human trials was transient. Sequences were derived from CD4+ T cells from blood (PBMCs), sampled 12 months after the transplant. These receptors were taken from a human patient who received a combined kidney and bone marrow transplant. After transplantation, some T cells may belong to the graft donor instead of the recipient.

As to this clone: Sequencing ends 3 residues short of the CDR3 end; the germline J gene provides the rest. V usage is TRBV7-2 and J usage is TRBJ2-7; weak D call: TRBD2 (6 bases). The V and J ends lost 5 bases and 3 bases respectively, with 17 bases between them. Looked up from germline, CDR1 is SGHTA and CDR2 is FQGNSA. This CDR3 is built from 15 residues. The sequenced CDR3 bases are TGTGCCAGCAGCCTGGGACTGACCGCGGACTACGAG. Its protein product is CASSLGLTADYE. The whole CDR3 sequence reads CASSLGLTADYEQYF.

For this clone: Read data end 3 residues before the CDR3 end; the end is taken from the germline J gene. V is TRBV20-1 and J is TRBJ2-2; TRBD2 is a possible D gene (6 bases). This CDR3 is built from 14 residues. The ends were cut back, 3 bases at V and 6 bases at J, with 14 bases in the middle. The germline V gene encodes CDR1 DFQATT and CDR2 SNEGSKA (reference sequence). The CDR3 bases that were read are TGCAGTGCTAGGGAGGGTAAGAGGTCCGGGGAG. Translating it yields CSAREGKRSGE. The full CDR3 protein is CSAREGKRSGELFF.

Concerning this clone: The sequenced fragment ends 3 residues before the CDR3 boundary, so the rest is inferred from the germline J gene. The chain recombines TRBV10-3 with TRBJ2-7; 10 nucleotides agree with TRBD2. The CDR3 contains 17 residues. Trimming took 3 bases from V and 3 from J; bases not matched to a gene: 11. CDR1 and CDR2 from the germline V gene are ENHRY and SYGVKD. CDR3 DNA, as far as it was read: TGTGCCATCAGTGACCCAAGCCAAGCGGGGGGGCACTACGAG. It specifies CAISDPSQAGGHYE. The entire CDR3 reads CAISDPSQAGGHYEQYF.

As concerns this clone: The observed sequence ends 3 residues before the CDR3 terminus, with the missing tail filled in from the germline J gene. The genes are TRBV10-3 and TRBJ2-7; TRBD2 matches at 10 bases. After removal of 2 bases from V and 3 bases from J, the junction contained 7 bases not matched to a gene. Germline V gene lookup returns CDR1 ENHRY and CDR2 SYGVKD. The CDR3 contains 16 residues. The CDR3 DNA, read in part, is TGTGCCATCAGTGAGGGGGGGCTAGCGGGAGTCTACGAG. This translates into CAISEGGLAGVYE. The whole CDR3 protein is CAISEGGLAGVYEQYF.

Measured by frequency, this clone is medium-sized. CDR3 DNA, as far as it was read: TGCAGTGCTAGACGACAGAGTACGAACTATGGC. It yields the protein CSARRQSTNYG. The full CDR3 reads CSARRQSTNYGYTF. V usage is TRBV20-1 and J usage is TRBJ1-2; D is possibly TRBD1 (5 bases). The sequence runs out 3 residues before the end of the CDR3; the remainder is reconstructed from the germline J gene. Trimming took 2 bases from V and 2 from J, leaving 12 bases between them. Looked up from germline, CDR1 is DFQATT and CDR2 is SNEGSKA (reference sequence). This CDR3 has 14 residues.

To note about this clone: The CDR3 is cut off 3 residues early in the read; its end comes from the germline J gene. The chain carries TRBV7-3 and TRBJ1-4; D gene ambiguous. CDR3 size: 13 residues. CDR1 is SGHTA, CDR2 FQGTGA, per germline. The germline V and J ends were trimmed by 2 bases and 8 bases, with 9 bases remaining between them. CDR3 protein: CASSLGTNEKLFF. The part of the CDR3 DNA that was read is TGTGCCAGCAGCTTAGGTACAAACGAAAAA. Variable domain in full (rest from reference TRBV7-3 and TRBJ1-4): GAGVSQTPSNKVTEKGKYVELRCDPISGHTALYWYRQSLGQGPEFLIYFQGTGAADDSGLPNDRFFAVRPEGSVSTLKIQRTERGDSAVYLCASSLGTNEKLFFGSGTQLSVL.

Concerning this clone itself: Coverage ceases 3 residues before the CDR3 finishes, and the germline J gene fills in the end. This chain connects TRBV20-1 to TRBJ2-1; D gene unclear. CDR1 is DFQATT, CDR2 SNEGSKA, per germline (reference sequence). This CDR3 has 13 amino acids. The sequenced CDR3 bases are TGCAGCCCCCCTAGTGAAGCTAACAATGAG. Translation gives CSPPSEANNE. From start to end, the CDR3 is CSPPSEANNEQFF.

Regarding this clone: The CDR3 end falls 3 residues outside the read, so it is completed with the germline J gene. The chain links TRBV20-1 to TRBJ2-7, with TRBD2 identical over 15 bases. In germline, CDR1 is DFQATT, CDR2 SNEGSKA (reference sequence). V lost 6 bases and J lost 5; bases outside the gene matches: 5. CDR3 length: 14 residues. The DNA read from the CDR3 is TGCAGTGCCCCGGGACTAGCGGGAGGACACGAG. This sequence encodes CSAPGLAGGHE. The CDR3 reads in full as CSAPGLAGGHEQYF.

The covered CDR3 bases are TGTGCCAGGACCAGGACAGGGGTAAATTCACCC. Amino acid sequence: CARTRTGVNSP. The whole CDR3 is CARTRTGVNSPLHF. The chain combines TRBV2 with TRBJ1-6, with 9 bases lining up with TRBD1. The CDR3 goes on 3 residues after the read ends, and that part is filled in from the germline J gene. The length of the CDR3 is 14 residues. Germline V gives CDR1 SNHLY, CDR2 FYNNEI. J lost 7 bases, V lost 9 bases, and 7 bases had no gene match.

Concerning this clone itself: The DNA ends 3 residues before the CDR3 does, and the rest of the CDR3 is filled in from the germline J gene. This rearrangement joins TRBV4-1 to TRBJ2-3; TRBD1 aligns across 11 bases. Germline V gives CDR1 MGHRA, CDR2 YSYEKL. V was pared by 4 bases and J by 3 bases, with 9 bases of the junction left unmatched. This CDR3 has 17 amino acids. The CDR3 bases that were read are TGCGCCAGCAGCCCTCGGTGGGGACAGGGGGGAACAGATACG. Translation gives CASSPRWGQGGTDT. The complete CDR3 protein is CASSPRWGQGGTDTQYF.

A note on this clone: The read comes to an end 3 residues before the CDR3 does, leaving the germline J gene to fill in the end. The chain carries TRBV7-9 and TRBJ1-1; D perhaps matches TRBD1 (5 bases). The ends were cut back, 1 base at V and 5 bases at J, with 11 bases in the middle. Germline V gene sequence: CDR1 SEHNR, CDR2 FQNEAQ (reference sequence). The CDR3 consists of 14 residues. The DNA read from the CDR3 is TGTGCCAGCAGCTTAGAGGCCAGGGAAACTGAA. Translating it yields CASSLEARETE. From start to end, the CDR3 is CASSLEARETEAFF.

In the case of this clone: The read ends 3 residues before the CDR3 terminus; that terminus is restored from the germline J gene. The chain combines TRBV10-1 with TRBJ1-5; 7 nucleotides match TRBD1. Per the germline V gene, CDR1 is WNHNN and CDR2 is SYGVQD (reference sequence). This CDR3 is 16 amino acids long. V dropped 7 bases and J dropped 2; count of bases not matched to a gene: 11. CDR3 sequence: CASIRGQPIGNQPQHF. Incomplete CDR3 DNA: TGCGCCAGCATAAGGGGACAGCCGATCGGCAATCAGCCC.

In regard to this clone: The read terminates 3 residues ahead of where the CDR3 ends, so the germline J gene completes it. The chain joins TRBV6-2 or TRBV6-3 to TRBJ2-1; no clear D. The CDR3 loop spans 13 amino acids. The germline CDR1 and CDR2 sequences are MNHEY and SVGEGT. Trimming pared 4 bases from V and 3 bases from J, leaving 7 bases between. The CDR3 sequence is CASSSIGYNEQFF. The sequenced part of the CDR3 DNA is TGTGCCAGCAGTTCTATTGGCTACAATGAG.

Partial CDR3 DNA: TGTGCCAGCTCACCTCCGGGTCCGGGGTCCTACGAG. As protein: CASSPPGPGSYE. The CDR3 as a whole reads CASSPPGPGSYEQYF. The J gene is TRBJ2-7, the V gene TRBV18; possibly TRBD2 for D (5 bases). The read terminates 3 residues before the CDR3 end, so the remaining end is supplied by the germline J gene. The CDR3 sequence is 15 residues long. CDR1 is KGHSH, CDR2 LQKENI, per germline. V was trimmed by 3 bases and J by 1 base, leaving 13 bases between them.

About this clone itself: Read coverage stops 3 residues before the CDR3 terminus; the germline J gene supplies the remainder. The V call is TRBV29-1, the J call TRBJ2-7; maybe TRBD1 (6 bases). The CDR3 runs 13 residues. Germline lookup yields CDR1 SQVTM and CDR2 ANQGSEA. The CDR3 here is CTPTQGTPYEQYF. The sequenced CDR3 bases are TGCACCCCTACCCAGGGGACCCCCTACGAG.

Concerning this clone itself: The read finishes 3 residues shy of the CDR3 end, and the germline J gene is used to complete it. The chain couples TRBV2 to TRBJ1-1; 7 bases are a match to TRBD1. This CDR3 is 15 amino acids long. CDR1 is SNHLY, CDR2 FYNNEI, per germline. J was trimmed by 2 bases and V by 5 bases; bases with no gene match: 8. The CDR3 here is CASSPSGQFNTEAFF. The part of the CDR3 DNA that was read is TGTGCCAGCAGTCCTTCGGGACAGTTTAACACTGAA.